One and the same sample provided the 3 T cell receptor beta chains below, sequenced in a study of blood T cell repertoires in COVID-19. Repertoires were generated with immunoSEQ multiplex PCR, while TCRdb's copy carries only in-frame clones and drops some. The repertoire has some 85,000 clones, about 80% of them found once; the top ten carry about a fifth. Sequencing was done on a sample of peripheral blood. The receptor source for this set is a woman older than 75 with acute or convalescent COVID-19.

This chain uses TRBV29-1 with TRBJ2-2; D is unclear. Germline loops: CDR1 SQVTM, CDR2 ANQGSEA. The CDR3 has 13 amino acids. The ends were cut back, 3 bases at V and 1 base at J, with 6 bases in the middle. The CDR3 sequence: CSVDTMNTGELFF. The CDR3 coding sequence is TGCAGCGTTGATACTATGAACACCGGGGAGCTGTTTTTT.

In nucleotides, the CDR3 is TGTGCCAGCAGACAGGTCCTTCTCTCAAATGAGCAGTTCTTC. Translated, it gives CASRQVLLSNEQFF. The chain combines TRBV6-5 with TRBJ2-1, with D possibly matching TRBD1 (5 bases). The CDR3 is made up of 14 amino acids. The V end was cut by 6 bases, the J end by 7 bases, with 16 bases between. Looked up from germline, CDR1 is MNHEY and CDR2 is SVGAGI.

In this sample, this clone turned up a few times. CDR3 bases: TGCAGCGTTCCAGGGATCTACGAGCAGTACTTC. Translation: CSVPGIYEQYF. The rearrangement uses TRBV29-1 and TRBJ2-7, with a possible D match to TRBD1 (5 bases). Per germline, CDR1 SQVTM and CDR2 ANQGSEA. The V gene lost 5 bases and the J gene lost 3 bases, with 8 bases spanning the gap. The CDR3 sequence is 11 residues long.